This entry lists 20 T cell receptor beta chains sequenced from one sample in a study of vaccination effects on CD4 cells after COVID-19. The repertoire was sequenced with immunoSEQ multiplex PCR; TCRdb's copy has only in-frame clones and lacks some. The profile shows tens of thousands of clones, approximately 80% of them singletons. With the ViraFEST assay, the study expanded antigen-specific CD4+ T cells using viral peptide pools, then sequenced them. Scientists isolated CD4+ T cells after a roughly 10-day culture period ended. Neither prior SARS-CoV-2 infection nor positive nucleocapsid antibodies were present in the vaccine recipients. These receptors have no known antigen. The sample here was CD4+ T cells from PBMCs cultured with SARS-CoV-2 spike peptides, taken before COVID-19 vaccination. The source is a human donor who received a COVID-19 vaccine.

This clone has a handful of counts. The rearrangement uses TRBV28 and TRBJ1-1; 7 nucleotides agree with TRBD1. The CDR3 is 12 amino acids. Per the germline V gene, CDR1 is MDHEN and CDR2 is SYDVKM. V gave up 5 bases and J gave up 4 bases; unmatched junction bases: 1. The CDR3 DNA reads TGTGCCAGCAGTGCAGGGGGCACTGAAGCTTTCTTT. Its translation: CASSAGGTEAFF.

The chain joins TRBV11-2 to TRBJ1-5; TRBD1 might be the D (5 bases). The germline V and J ends were trimmed by 6 bases and 9 bases, with 15 bases remaining between them. The CDR3 is 13 residues long. CDR1 SGHAT and CDR2 FQNNGV come from the germline V gene. The CDR3 here is CASRKVGTAPQHF. For the CDR3, the DNA is TGTGCCAGCAGAAAAGTCGGGACCGCGCCCCAGCATTTT.

A few counts support this clone. V and J are TRBV4-2 and TRBJ1-4, with 7 positions matching TRBD1. The V and J ends lost 0 bases and 8 bases, in that order; junction bases with no gene match: 6. CDR3 length: 15 amino acids. From germline, CDR1 is LGHNA and CDR2 YNFKEQ. The CDR3 DNA sequence: TGTGCCAGCAGCCAAGAGGGACGACAGGGCGAAAAACTGTTTTTT. Translated, it gives CASSQEGRQGEKLFF.

The chain uses TRBV5-1 and TRBJ2-1; TRBD1 agrees at 9 bases. Trimming at V came to 3 bases and at J to 5 bases, leaving 6 bases not matched to a gene. This CDR3 has 15 amino acids. Germline V gene data show CDR1 as SGHRS and CDR2 as YFSETQ. The CDR3 reads CASSSSGQGHNEQFF. Written as DNA, the CDR3 is TGCGCCAGCAGCTCCTCGGGACAGGGTCACAATGAGCAGTTCTTC.

The chain joins TRBV18 to TRBJ1-2; TRBD1 matches 9 bases. The CDR3 totals 15 residues. Germline values: CDR1 KGHSH, CDR2 LQKENI. Losses at the gene ends were 6 bases for V and 0 bases for J; bases not matched to a gene: 5. The CDR3 here is CASSDGTGTNYGYTF. As DNA, the CDR3 is TGTGCCAGCTCTGATGGGACAGGGACTAACTATGGCTACACCTTC.

The sample holds one count of this clone. This sequence joins TRBV30 and TRBJ2-5; D is possibly TRBD1 (6 bases). There are 13 residues in the CDR3. Germline V gene lookup returns CDR1 GTSNPN and CDR2 SVGIG (reference sequence). V lost 5 bases, J lost 5 bases, and 15 bases lay in between. The CDR3 sequence is CAWQIRGMETQYF. In DNA, the CDR3 is TGTGCCTGGCAAATCAGGGGAATGGAGACCCAGTACTTC. Full variable domain (missing parts from reference TRBV30 and TRBJ2-5): SQTIHQWPATLVQPVGSPLSLECTVEGTSNPNLYWYRQAAGRGLQLLFYSVGIGQISSEVPQNLSASRPQDRQFILSSKKLLLSDSGFYLCAWQIRGMETQYFGPGTRLLVL.

The chain combines TRBV6-4 with TRBJ2-1; 7 nucleotides line up with TRBD1. V lost 10 bases, J lost 2 bases, and 14 bases stayed unmatched. This CDR3 has 16 amino acids. Germline assignment: CDR1 MRHNA and CDR2 SNTAGT. The CDR3 DNA follows: TGTGCCACCCCAATAGACAGGGAAAAAGCCTACAATGAGCAGTTCTTC. It is translated as CATPIDREKAYNEQFF.

This clone was seen a single time. V is TRBV6-5 and J is TRBJ1-1; TRBD1 is a possible D gene (5 bases). Germline V gives CDR1 MNHEY, CDR2 SVGAGI. Trimming removed 8 bases at V and 11 bases at J, with 15 bases between. This CDR3 has 11 residues. This chain's CDR3 is CASYGTRPAFF. The CDR3 nucleotides read TGTGCCAGCTACGGGACTCGGCCCGCTTTCTTT.

This clone was counted only a few times. The rearrangement uses TRBV28 and TRBJ2-1; D call uncertain. V was trimmed by 5 bases and J by 10 bases, leaving 12 bases between them. The CDR3 contains 12 residues. Germline CDR1 is MDHEN and CDR2 is SYDVKM. Here the CDR3 DNA reads TGTGCCAGCAGTATACAGCCAGCCGAGCAGTTCTTC. It codes for CASSIQPAEQFF.

The CDR3 DNA sequence: TGTGCCAGCAGTCAAACCCCGGCGGGGAGCACAGATACGCAGTATTTT. Its protein is CASSQTPAGSTDTQYF. The V gene is TRBV7-9, the J gene TRBJ2-3; D perhaps matches TRBD2 (6 bases). Germline V gene sequence: CDR1 SEHNR, CDR2 FQNEAQ (reference sequence). The length of the CDR3 is 16 residues. V lost 6 bases and J lost 0, with 16 bases in between. The full variable domain, in which reference TRBV7-9 and TRBJ2-3 provide the parts outside the CDR3, is DTGVSQNPRHKITKRGQNVTFRCDPISEHNRLYWYRQTLGQGPEFLTYFQNEAQLEKSRLLSDRFSAERPKGSFSTLEIQRTEQGDSAMYLCASSQTPAGSTDTQYFGPGTRLTVL.

The chain combines TRBV7-8 with TRBJ2-7; 15 positions agree with TRBD2. Germline CDR1 and CDR2: SGHVS and FQNEAQ. The length of the CDR3 is 15 residues. The trim removed 5 bases at V and 7 bases at J, leaving 6 bases unmatched. The DNA of the CDR3 is TGTGCCAGCAGCCGGACTAGCGGGGGGGCGTGGGAGCAGTACGTC. Translating it yields CASSRTSGGAWEQYV.

The genes are TRBV6-2 or TRBV6-3 and TRBJ2-7; D remains ambiguous. Germline CDR1 and CDR2: MNHEY and SVGEGT. The CDR3 has 13 residues. Trimming left V 5 bases short and J 5 bases short, with 13 bases between. The CDR3 DNA sequence: TGTGCCAGCAGTCAATGGTTGGGTCACGAGCAGTACGTC. Its protein is CASSQWLGHEQYV.

V is TRBV5-1 and J is TRBJ1-5; D unclear. Germline loops: CDR1 SGHRS, CDR2 YFSETQ. The CDR3 totals 14 residues. The V end was cut by 5 bases, the J end by 1 base, with 10 bases between. The CDR3 loop is CASSFDGSNQPQHF. The CDR3 DNA reads TGCGCCAGCAGTTTTGACGGCAGCAATCAGCCCCAGCATTTT.

V is TRBV14 and J is TRBJ1-5; the D is unclear. The CDR3 is 14 residues long. Trimming removed 4 bases at V and 1 base at J, with 8 bases between. Germline CDR1 reads SGHDN; CDR2 reads FVKESK. CDR3 protein: CASSRHGSNQPQHF. Here the CDR3 DNA reads TGTGCCAGCAGCCGACATGGCAGCAATCAGCCCCAGCATTTT.

The chain has TRBV10-1 and TRBJ1-1; D ambiguous. The germline V and J ends were trimmed by 2 bases and 4 bases, with 5 bases remaining between them. CDR1 WNHNN and CDR2 SYGVQD come from the germline V gene (reference sequence). The CDR3 length is 12 residues. CDR3 loop: CASSERGTEAFF. CDR3 DNA sequence: TGCGCCAGCAGTGAGCGGGGCACTGAAGCTTTCTTT.

V gene TRBV6-5 combines with J gene TRBJ2-6, with a tentative D call TRBD1 (6 bases). This CDR3 is 16 amino acids long. Germline CDR1 reads MNHEY; CDR2 reads SVGAGI. Trimming shortened V by 4 bases and J by 2 bases, and 12 bases separated the two germline ends. This CDR3 is CASSSPEGAGANVLTF. The CDR3, as DNA: TGTGCCAGCAGTTCCCCCGAGGGGGCTGGGGCCAACGTCCTGACTTTC.

V and J are TRBV21-1 and TRBJ1-6; TRBD1 is taken as the D call from the table, unchecked against the DNA. TRBV21-1 is termed a pseudogene. This CDR3 has 15 amino acids. Here the CDR3 DNA reads TGTGCCAGCAGCGGTCGGACAGGGCGTAATTCACCCCTCCACTTT. This translates into CASSGRTGRNSPLHF.

The chain links TRBV7-8 to TRBJ1-5, with D perhaps matching TRBD1 (5 bases). The V end lost 5 bases, the J end lost 0 bases, and 14 bases lay between the germline ends. From germline, CDR1 is SGHVS and CDR2 FQNEAQ. The CDR3 consists of 16 residues. The CDR3 DNA reads as TGTGCCAGCAGCCCCTCGGGGGTCTATAGCAATCAGCCCCAGCATTTT. It translates to CASSPSGVYSNQPQHF.

The gene calls are TRBV5-1 and TRBJ1-1; 9 bases are a match to TRBD1. There are 16 residues in the CDR3. V lost 0 bases to trimming and J lost 1 base; unmatched junction nucleotides: 4. Germline values: CDR1 SGHRS, CDR2 YFSETQ. CDR3 sequence: CASSLGPTGGNTEAFF. The CDR3 DNA sequence: TGCGCCAGCAGCTTGGGACCGACAGGGGGGAACACTGAAGCTTTCTTT.

This clone was counted a single time. CDR3 nucleotides: TGTGCCAGCAGTGCCGGGCAGGACTATGGCTACACCTTC. Translated, it gives CASSAGQDYGYTF. The chain combines TRBV2 with TRBJ1-2; D unclear. The CDR3 totals 13 residues. Trimming stripped 4 bases from V and 3 bases from J, with 9 bases between. Germline V gene lookup returns CDR1 SNHLY and CDR2 FYNNEI. Complete variable domain (other parts from reference TRBV2 and TRBJ1-2): EPEVTQTPSHQVTQMGQEVILRCVPISNHLYFYWYRQILGQKVEFLVSFYNNEISEKSEIFDDQFSVERPDGSNFTLKIRSTKLEDSAMYFCASSAGQDYGYTFGSGTRLTVV.